This T cell receptor (beta chain) was captured in a study of naive and memory T cell subsets. An oligonucleotide containing a UMI was ligated to the 3' end of TCR cDNA. Amplification of ligated cDNA took four PCR rounds with SP2 and nested alpha and beta constant primers. TCRdb passed the 5' RACE reads through MiXCR, listing each CDR3 protein once. The table has about 62,000 distinct CDR3 sequences, roughly 8.1% seen once. V was clipped by 3 bases and J by 3 bases; unmatched bases: 6. Germline values: CDR1 DFQATT, CDR2 SNEGSKA (reference sequence). This CDR3 comprises 14 residues. V usage is TRBV20-1 and J usage is TRBJ1-1; 8 bases align to TRBD1. The receptor was derived from a female donor in good health. This CDR3 reads CSASQGATDTEAFF. CDR3 DNA: TGCAGTGCTAGCCAGGGGGCGACGGACACTGAAGCTTTCTTT.